This T cell receptor beta chain derives from a study of regulatory T cells in long-lasting Graves disease. Notes on the study in general: Whereas 950 to 1,000 public clonotypes were shared by new patients, persistent patients shared more, at 2,500 to 3,000.

Assembly of TCR beta libraries relied on iRepertoire HTBI primers together with Arm-PCR of CDR3 regions. MiXCR, run by TCRdb on the multiplex PCR reads, gives a single entry per CDR3 protein. Of 550,000 to 700,000 distinct CDR3 sequences listed, approximately 16% are singletons. This CDR3 contains 14 residues. CDR1 MNHEY and CDR2 SVGEGT come from the germline V gene. Trimming removed 8 bases at V and 10 bases at J, with 21 bases between. Time point meaning: newly diagnosed GD, antithyroid drugs for less than 3 months. After RNA was extracted from PBMCs, the TCR library was made from it. On this clonotype: No antigen is known for it.

A further study also used this sample, focusing on T cells in Graves' hyperthyroidism and ophthalmopathy. That paper adds: The model predicted ophthalmopathy a median about 6.6 months before onset.

Here the sequenced sample was peripheral blood mononuclear cells (PBMCs), taken at new diagnosis, from a patient treated with antithyroid drugs. This TCR derives from a man younger than 35 with Graves disease. This rearrangement joins TRBV6-2 or TRBV6-3 to TRBJ2-1; weak D call: TRBD2 (6 bases). The CDR3 loop reads CASPPGGETYEQFF. The CDR3 DNA reads TGTGCCAGCCCTCCCGGAGGGGAGACCTACGAGCAGTTCTTC.